The 7 T cell receptor beta chains listed next were all sequenced from one sample in a study of blood T cell repertoires in COVID-19. The assay was immunoSEQ multiplex PCR, and TCRdb's table has in-frame clones only and misses some. The sample comprises more than 50,000 clones, 65% to 75% of which are singletons, and roughly 27% rests with the top ten. Input material: peripheral blood. These receptor sequences come from a woman aged 80 or older with acute or convalescent COVID-19.

The gene calls are TRBV5-1 and TRBJ2-3; 9 bases fit TRBD1. CDR1 SGHRS and CDR2 YFSETQ come from the germline V gene. The V gene end was trimmed by 0 bases and the J gene end by 5 bases; junction bases not matched to a gene: 10. This CDR3 is built from 17 residues. The chain's CDR3 is CASSLGTTGGAGDTQYF. For the CDR3, the DNA is TGCGCCAGCAGCTTGGGAACTACAGGGGGCGCGGGAGATACGCAGTATTTT.

The rearrangement joins TRBV19 to TRBJ1-1; D is uncertain. Trimming pared 10 bases from V and 0 bases from J, leaving 15 bases between. The germline gives CDR1 LNHDA, CDR2 SQIVND (reference sequence). This CDR3 spans 14 amino acids. The CDR3 sequence is CATRSGELNTEAFF. The CDR3 DNA reads TGTGCCACCCGCAGCGGGGAGTTGAACACTGAAGCTTTCTTT.

The chain has TRBV10-3 and TRBJ1-2, with D maybe TRBD1 (6 bases). Germline V gives CDR1 ENHRY, CDR2 SYGVKD. This CDR3 comprises 14 residues. Trimming took off 0 bases at V and 4 bases at J, with 9 bases between the two ends. CDR3 in DNA: TGTGCCATCAGTGAGTCTCAGGGGCCCTATGGCTACACCTTC. It translates to CAISESQGPYGYTF.

This chain connects TRBV5-1 to TRBJ2-4, with 10 bases that match TRBD1. Germline V gene sequence: CDR1 SGHRS, CDR2 YFSETQ. The length of the CDR3 is 14 residues. The trim removed 4 bases at V and 8 bases at J, leaving 6 bases unmatched. Here the CDR3 DNA reads TGCGCCAGCAGCCCAGACAGGGGGCGGGACATTCAGTACTTC. This codes for CASSPDRGRDIQYF.

The CDR3 DNA follows: TGCGCCAGCAGCTTGAGGACAGGGTCGAACACTGAAGCTTTCTTT. It translates to CASSLRTGSNTEAFF. This chain links TRBV5-1 with TRBJ1-1; 8 bases agree with TRBD1. The germline CDR1 and CDR2 sequences are SGHRS and YFSETQ. The CDR3 length is 15 residues. V lost 1 base, J lost 1 base, and 3 bases stayed unmatched.

The J gene is TRBJ2-7, the V gene TRBV28, with TRBD2 identical over 12 bases. Per the germline V gene, CDR1 is MDHEN and CDR2 is SYDVKM. Trimming cost V 7 bases and J 3 bases; bases outside gene matches: 7. The CDR3 length is 15 residues. CDR3 coding DNA: TGTGCCAGCATCACAGGGGGACTAGCGGGCTACGAGCAGTACTTC. This encodes CASITGGLAGYEQYF. Filled out from reference TRBV28 and TRBJ2-7, the complete variable domain reads DVKVTQSSRYLVKRTGEKVFLECVQDMDHENMFWYRQDPGLGLRLIYFSYDVKMKEKGDIPEGYSVSREKKERFSLILESASTNQTSMYLCASITGGLAGYEQYFGPGTRLTVT.

The chain recombines TRBV4-3 with TRBJ2-7, with 9 bases aligning to TRBD2. Germline assignment: CDR1 LGHNA and CDR2 YSLEER. V shed 0 bases and J 7 bases; nucleotides not matched to a gene: 10. The CDR3 covers 16 residues. CDR3 amino acids: CASSQDLGLAGKEQYF. CDR3 nucleotide sequence: TGCGCCAGCAGCCAAGATTTGGGGCTAGCGGGAAAGGAGCAGTACTTC.